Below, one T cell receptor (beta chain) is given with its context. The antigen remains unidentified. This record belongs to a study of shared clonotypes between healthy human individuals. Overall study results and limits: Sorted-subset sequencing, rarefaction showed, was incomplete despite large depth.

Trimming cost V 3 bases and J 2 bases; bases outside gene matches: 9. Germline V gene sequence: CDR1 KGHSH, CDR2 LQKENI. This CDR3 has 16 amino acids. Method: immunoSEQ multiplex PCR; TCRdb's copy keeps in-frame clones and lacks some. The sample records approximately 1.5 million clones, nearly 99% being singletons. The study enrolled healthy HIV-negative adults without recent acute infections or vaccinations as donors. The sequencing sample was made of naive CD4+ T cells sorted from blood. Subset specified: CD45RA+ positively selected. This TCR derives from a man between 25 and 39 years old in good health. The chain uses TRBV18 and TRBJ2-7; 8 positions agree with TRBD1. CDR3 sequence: CASSPFGQGATYEQYF. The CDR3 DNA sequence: TGTGCCAGCTCACCTTTTGGGCAGGGGGCCACCTACGAGCAGTACTTC.